This T cell receptor (beta chain) emerged from a study of T cells in localized non-small cell lung cancer. Overall study findings and caveats: Uninvolved adjacent lung showed peak T cell clonality, exceeding tumor. Overall survival was longer when the density of T cells in the blood was higher. The study sequenced only one region of the tumor. As a result, intratumor heterogeneity could not be excluded and remains possible. The study detected a median roughly 56 of the top 100 tumor clones in adjacent lung.

Details on this clone: As yet, its antigen is unknown.

Data came from immunoSEQ multiplex PCR; TCRdb stores just in-frame clones and leaves some out. The table includes 55,000 to 80,000 clones, approximately 84% detected once. The CDR3 extends over 14 amino acids. V shed 3 bases and J 4 bases; nucleotides not matched to a gene: 3. Per the germline V gene, CDR1 is KGHSH and CDR2 is LQKENI. V gene TRBV18 combines with J gene TRBJ1-5; 7 nucleotides align to TRBD1. This material consisted of peripheral blood, taken before any cancer treatment. The clonotype originates from a female donor aged 60 or older with stage I lung adenocarcinoma. This chain's CDR3 is CASSPRDRNQPQHF. The CDR3 DNA is TGTGCCAGCTCACCCCGGGACAGAAATCAGCCCCAGCATTTT.